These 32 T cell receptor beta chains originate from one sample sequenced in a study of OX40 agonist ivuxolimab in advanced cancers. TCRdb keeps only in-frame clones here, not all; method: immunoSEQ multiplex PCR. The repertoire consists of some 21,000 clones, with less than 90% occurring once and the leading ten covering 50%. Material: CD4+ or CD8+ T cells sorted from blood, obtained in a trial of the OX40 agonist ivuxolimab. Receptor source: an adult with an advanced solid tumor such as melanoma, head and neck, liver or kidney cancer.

CDR3 protein: CASSLYTGANVLTF. For the CDR3, the DNA is TGCGCCAGCAGCTTGTACACTGGGGCCAACGTCCTGACTTTC. This chain joins TRBV5-1 and TRBJ2-6; D is undetermined. Per the germline V gene, CDR1 is SGHRS and CDR2 is YFSETQ. The CDR3 totals 14 residues. Trimming shortened V by 1 base and J by 2 bases, and 4 bases separated the two germline ends.

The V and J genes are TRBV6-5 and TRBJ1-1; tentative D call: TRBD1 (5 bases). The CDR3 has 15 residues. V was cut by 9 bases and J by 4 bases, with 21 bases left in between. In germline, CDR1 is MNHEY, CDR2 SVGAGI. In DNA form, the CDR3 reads TGTGCCAGTGAAGGGCTAGGGGTTGGGGGCACTGAAGCTTTCTTT. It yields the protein CASEGLGVGGTEAFF.

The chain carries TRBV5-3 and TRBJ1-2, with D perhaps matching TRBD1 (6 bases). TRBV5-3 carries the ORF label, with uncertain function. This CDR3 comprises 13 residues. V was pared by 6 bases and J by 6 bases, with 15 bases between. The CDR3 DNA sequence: TGTGCCAGAAACATTGGGGGGCTTGATGGCTACACCTTC. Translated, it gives CARNIGGLDGYTF.

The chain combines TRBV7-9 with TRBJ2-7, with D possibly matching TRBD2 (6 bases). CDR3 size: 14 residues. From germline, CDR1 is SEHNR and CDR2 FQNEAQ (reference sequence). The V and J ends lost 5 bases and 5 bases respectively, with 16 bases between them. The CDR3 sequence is CASSPTTRSHEQYF. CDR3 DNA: TGTGCCAGCAGCCCGACGACTAGATCCCACGAGCAGTACTTC.

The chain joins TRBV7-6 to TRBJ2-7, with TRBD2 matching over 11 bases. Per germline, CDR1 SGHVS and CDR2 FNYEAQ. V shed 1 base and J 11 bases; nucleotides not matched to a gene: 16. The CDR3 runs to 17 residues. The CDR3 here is CASSLGTPGLAGKVEYF. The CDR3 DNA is TGTGCCAGCAGCTTAGGGACACCAGGACTAGCGGGCAAGGTGGAGTACTTC.

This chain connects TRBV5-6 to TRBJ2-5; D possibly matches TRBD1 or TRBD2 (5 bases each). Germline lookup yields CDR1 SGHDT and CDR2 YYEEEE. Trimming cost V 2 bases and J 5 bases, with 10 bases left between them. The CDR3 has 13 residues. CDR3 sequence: CASSFHGAETQYF. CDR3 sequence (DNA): TGTGCCAGCAGCTTCCACGGGGCGGAGACCCAGTACTTC. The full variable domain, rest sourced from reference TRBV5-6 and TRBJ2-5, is DAGVTQSPTHLIKTRGQQVTLRCSPKSGHDTVSWYQQALGQGPQFIFQYYEEEERQRGNFPDRFSGHQFPNYSSELNVNALLLGDSALYLCASSFHGAETQYFGPGTRLLVL.

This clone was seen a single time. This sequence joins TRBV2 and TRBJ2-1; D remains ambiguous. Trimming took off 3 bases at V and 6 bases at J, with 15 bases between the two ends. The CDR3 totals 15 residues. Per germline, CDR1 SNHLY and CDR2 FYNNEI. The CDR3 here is CASSDPVSLANEQFF. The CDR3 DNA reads TGTGCCAGCAGTGACCCGGTCTCTCTGGCCAATGAGCAGTTCTTC.

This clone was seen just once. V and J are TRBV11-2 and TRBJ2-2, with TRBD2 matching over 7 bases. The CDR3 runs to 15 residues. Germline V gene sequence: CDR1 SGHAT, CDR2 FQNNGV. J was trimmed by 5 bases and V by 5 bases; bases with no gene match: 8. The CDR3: CASSPMGLSTGELFF. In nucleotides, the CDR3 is TGTGCCAGCAGCCCGATGGGACTATCAACCGGGGAGCTGTTTTTT.

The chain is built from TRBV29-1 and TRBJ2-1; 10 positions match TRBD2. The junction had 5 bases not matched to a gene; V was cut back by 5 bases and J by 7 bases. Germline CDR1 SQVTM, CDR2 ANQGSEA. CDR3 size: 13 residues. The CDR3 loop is CSVSGRAWNEQFF. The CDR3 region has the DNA TGCAGCGTTAGCGGGAGGGCCTGGAATGAGCAGTTCTTC.

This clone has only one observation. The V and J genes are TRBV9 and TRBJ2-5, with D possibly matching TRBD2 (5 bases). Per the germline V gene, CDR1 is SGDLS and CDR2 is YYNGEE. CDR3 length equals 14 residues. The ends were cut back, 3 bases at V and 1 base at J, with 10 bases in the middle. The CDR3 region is CASSGGGSQETQYF. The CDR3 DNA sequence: TGTGCCAGCAGCGGTGGAGGCAGCCAAGAGACCCAGTACTTC.

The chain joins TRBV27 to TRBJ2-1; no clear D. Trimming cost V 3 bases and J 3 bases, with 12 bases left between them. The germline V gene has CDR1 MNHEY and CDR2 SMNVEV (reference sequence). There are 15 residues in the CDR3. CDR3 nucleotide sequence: TGTGCCAGCAGTTTGGGCCCCCCTGGCTACAATGAGCAGTTCTTC. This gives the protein CASSLGPPGYNEQFF.

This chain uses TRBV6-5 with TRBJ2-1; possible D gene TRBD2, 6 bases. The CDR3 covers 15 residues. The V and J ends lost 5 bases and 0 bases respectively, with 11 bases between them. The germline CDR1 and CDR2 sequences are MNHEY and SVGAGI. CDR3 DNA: TGTGCCAGCAGTAACGGGAGCCCCTCCTACAATGAGCAGTTCTTC. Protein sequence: CASSNGSPSYNEQFF.

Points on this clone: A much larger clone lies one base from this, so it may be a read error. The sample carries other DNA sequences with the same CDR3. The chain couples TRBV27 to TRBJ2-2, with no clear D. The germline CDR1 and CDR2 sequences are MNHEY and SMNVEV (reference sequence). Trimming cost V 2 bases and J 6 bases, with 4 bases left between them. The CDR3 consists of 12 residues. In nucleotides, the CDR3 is TGTGCCAGCAGTTTACTGGCCGGGGAGCTGTTTTTT. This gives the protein CASSLLAGELFF.

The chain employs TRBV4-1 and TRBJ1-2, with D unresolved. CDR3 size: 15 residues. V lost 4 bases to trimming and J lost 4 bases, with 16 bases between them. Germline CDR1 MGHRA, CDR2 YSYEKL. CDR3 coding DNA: TGCGCCAGCAGCCCAGATCGGGGAATAGCCTATGGCTACACCTTC. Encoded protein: CASSPDRGIAYGYTF.

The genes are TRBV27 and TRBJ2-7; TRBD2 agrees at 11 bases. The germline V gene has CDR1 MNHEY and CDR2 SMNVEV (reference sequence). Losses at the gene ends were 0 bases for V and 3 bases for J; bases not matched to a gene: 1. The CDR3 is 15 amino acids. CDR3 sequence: CASSLSTSGDYEQYF. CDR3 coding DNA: TGTGCCAGCAGTTTATCGACTAGCGGGGACTACGAGCAGTACTTC.

The CDR3 DNA sequence: TGTGCCAGCAGCTTAGGCACAGGGTTTGGTGAAAAACTGTTTTTT. It translates to CASSLGTGFGEKLFF. The chain combines TRBV7-8 with TRBJ1-4; a weak D match, TRBD1 (6 bases). Trimming removed 1 base at V and 7 bases at J, with 13 bases between. Germline CDR1 and CDR2: SGHVS and FQNEAQ. The CDR3 contains 15 residues.

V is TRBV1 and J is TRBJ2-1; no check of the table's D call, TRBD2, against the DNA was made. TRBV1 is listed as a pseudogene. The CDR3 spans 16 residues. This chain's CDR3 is CTSSQVTSGRVHEQFF. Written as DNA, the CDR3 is TGCACCAGCAGCCAAGTTACTAGCGGGAGAGTACATGAGCAGTTCTTC.

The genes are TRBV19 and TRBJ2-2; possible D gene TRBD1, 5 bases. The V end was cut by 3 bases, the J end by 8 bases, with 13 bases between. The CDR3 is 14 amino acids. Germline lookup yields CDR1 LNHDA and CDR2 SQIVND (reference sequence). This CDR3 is CASSITGPGGELFF. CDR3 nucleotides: TGTGCCAGTAGTATCACAGGCCCTGGTGGGGAGCTGTTTTTT.

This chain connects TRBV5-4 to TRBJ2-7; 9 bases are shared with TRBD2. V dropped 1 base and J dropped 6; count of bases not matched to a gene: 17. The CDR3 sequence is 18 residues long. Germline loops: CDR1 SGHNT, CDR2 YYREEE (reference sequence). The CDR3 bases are TGTGCCAGCAGCTTGTTTGGACTAGCGCAACACGGGAGCCGCGAGCAGTACTTC. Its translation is CASSLFGLAQHGSREQYF.

The CDR3 sequence is CASSVGENQPQHF. CDR3 nucleotides: TGTGCCAGCAGCGTAGGGGAAAATCAGCCCCAGCATTTT. The rearrangement joins TRBV9 to TRBJ1-5; D is unclear. V lost 0 bases and J 4 bases, leaving 5 bases between the germline ends. The CDR3 spans 13 residues. From germline, CDR1 is SGDLS and CDR2 YYNGEE.

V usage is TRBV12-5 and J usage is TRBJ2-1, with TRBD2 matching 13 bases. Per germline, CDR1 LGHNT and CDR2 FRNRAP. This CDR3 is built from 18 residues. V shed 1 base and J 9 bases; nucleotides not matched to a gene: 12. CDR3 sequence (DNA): TGTGCTAGTGGTTTGGCTCTGAATCCGGGACTAGCGGGGCCTGAGCAGTTCTTC. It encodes CASGLALNPGLAGPEQFF.

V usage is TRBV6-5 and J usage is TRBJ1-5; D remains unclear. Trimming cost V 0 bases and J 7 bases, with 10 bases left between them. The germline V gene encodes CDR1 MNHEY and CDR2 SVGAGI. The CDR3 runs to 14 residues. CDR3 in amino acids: CASSYSSPVQPQHF. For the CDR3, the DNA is TGTGCCAGCAGTTACTCTTCCCCAGTCCAGCCCCAGCATTTT.

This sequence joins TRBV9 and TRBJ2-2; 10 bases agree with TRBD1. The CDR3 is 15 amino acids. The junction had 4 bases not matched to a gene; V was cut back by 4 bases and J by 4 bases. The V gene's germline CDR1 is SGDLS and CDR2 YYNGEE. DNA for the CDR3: TGTGCCAGCAGCCCGGGGACAGGGGCCACCGGGGAGCTGTTTTTT. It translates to CASSPGTGATGELFF.

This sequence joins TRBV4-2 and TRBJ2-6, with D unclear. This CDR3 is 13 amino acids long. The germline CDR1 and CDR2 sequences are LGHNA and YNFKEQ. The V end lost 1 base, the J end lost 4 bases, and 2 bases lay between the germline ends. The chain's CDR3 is CASSQAGANVLTF. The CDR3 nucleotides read TGTGCCAGCAGCCAAGCCGGGGCCAACGTCCTGACTTTC.

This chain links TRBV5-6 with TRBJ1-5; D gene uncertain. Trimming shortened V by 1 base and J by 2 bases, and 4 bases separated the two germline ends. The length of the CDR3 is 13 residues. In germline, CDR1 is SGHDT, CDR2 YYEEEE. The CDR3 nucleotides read TGTGCCAGCAGCTTGATGGGCAATCAGCCCCAGCATTTT. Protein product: CASSLMGNQPQHF.

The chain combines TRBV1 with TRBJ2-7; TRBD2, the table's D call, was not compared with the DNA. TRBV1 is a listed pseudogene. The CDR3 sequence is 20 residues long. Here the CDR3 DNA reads TGCACCAGCAGCTCTAGCGCGGCCGGAGACCCGGGAGGGAAATCCTACGAGCAGTACTTC. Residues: CTSSSSAAGDPGGKSYEQYF.

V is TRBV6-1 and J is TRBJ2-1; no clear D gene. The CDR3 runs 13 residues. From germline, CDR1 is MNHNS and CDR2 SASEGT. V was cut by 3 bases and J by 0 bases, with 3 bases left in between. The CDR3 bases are TGTGCCAGCAGTGACACCTCCTACAATGAGCAGTTCTTC. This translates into CASSDTSYNEQFF.

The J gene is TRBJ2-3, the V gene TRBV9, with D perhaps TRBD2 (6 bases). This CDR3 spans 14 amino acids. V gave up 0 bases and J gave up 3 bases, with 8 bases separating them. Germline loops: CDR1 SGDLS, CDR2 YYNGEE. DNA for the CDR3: TGTGCCAGCAGCGTAGACGGGAGAACAGATACGCAGTATTTT. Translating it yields CASSVDGRTDTQYF.

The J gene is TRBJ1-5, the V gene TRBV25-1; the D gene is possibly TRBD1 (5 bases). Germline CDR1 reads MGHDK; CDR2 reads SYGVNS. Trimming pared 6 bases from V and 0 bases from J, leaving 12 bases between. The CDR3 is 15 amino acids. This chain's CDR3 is CASSQGSYSNQPQHF. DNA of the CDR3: TGTGCCAGCAGCCAGGGTTCCTATAGCAATCAGCCCCAGCATTTT.

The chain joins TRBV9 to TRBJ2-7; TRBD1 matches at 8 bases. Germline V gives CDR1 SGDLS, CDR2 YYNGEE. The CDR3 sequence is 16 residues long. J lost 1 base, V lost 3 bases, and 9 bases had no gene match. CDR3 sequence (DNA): TGTGCCAGCAGCGCCGGACAGGGTCTACCTTCCTACGAGCAGTACTTC. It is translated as CASSAGQGLPSYEQYF.

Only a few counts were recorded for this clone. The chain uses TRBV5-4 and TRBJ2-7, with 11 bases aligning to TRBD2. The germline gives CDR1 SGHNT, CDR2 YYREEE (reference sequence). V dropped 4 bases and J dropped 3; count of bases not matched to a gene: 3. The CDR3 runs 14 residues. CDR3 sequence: CASSGTSGDYEQYF. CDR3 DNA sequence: TGTGCCAGCAGCGGGACTAGCGGTGACTACGAGCAGTACTTC.

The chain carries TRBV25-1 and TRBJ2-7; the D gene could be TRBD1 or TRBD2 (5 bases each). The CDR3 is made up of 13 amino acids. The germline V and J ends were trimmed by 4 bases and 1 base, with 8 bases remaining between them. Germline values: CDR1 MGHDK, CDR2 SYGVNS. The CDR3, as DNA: TGTGCCAGCAGTGTTGGGGGTTCCTACGAGCAGTACTTC. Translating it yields CASSVGGSYEQYF.